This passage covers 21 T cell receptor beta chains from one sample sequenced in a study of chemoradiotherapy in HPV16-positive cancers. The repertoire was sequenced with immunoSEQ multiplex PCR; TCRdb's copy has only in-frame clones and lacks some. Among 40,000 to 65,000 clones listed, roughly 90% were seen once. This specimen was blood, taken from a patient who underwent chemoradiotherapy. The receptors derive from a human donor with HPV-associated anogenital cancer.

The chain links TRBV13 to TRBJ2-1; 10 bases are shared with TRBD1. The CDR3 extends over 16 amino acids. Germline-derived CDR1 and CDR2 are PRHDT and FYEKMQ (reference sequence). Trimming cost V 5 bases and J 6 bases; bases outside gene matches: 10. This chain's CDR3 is CASSRGSGTGANEQFF. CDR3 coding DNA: TGTGCCAGCAGCCGTGGAAGCGGGACAGGGGCCAATGAGCAGTTCTTC.

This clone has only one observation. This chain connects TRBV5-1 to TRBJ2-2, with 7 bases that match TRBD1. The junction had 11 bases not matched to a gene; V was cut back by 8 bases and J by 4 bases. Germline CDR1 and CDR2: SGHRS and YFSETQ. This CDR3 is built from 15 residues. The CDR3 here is CASNNLQGTTGELFF. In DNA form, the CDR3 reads TGCGCCAGTAATAATCTACAGGGGACCACCGGGGAGCTGTTTTTT.

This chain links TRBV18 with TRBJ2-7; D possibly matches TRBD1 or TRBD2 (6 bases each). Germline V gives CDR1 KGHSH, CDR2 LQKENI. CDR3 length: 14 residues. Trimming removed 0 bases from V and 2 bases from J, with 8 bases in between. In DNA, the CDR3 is TGTGCCAGCTCACCACCGGGGGGCCCCTACGAGCAGTACTTC. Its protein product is CASSPPGGPYEQYF.

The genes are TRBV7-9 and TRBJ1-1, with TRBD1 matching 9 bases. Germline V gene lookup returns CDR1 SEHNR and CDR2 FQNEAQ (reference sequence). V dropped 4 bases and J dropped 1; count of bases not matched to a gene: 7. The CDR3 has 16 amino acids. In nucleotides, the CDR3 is TGTGCCAGCAGCTACGACGAGGGACAGGGGAACACTGAAGCTTTCTTT. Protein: CASSYDEGQGNTEAFF.

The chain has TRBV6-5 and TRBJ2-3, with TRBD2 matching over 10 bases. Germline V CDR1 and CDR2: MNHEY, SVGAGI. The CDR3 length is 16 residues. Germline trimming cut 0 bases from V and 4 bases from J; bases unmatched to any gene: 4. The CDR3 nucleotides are TGTGCCAGCAGTTACTCGCCTAGCGGGAGCTCAGATACGCAGTATTTT. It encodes CASSYSPSGSSDTQYF.

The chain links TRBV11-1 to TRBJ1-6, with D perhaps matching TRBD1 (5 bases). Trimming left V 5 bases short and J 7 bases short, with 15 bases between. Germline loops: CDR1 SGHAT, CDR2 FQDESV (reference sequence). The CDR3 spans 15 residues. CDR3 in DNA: TGTGCCAGCAGCACACGGGGACCACAGAATTCACCCCTCCACTTT. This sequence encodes CASSTRGPQNSPLHF.

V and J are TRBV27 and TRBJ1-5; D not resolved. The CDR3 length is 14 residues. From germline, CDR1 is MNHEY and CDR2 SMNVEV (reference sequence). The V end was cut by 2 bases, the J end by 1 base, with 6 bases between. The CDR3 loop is CASSLTGSNQPQHF. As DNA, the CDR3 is TGTGCCAGCAGTTTAACGGGGAGCAATCAGCCCCAGCATTTT.

The CDR3 region is CASSPATGLYEQYF. The DNA for the CDR3 is TGTGCCAGCAGCCCAGCGACAGGTCTCTACGAGCAGTACTTC. The chain uses TRBV7-2 and TRBJ2-7; TRBD1 might be the D (6 bases). Germline loops: CDR1 SGHTA, CDR2 FQGNSA. The germline V and J ends were trimmed by 5 bases and 3 bases, with 14 bases remaining between them. CDR3 size: 14 residues.

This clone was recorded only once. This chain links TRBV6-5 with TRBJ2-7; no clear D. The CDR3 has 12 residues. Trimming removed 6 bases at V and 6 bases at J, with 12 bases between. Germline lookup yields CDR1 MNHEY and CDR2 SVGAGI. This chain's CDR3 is CASRLLCPEQYF. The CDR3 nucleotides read TGTGCCAGCAGATTGTTATGTCCCGAGCAGTACTTC.

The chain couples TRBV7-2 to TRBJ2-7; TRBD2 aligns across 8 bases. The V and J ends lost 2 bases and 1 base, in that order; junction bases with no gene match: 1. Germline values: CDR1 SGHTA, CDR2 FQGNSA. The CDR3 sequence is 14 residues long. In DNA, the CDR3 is TGTGCCAGCAGCTTAACTAGCGGATCCTACGAGCAGTACTTC. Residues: CASSLTSGSYEQYF.

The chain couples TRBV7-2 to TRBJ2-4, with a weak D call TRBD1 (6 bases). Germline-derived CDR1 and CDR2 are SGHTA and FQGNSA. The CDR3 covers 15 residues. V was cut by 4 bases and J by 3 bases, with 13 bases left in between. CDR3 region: CASSSQDSRKNIQYF. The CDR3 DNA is TGTGCCAGCAGCTCCCAGGACAGCCGCAAAAACATTCAGTACTTC. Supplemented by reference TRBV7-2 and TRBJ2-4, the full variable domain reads GAGVSQSPSNKVTEKGKDVELRCDPISGHTALYWYRQSLGQGLEFLIYFQGNSAPDKSGLPSDRFSAERTGGSVSTLTIQRTQQEDSAVYLCASSSQDSRKNIQYFGAGTRLSVL.

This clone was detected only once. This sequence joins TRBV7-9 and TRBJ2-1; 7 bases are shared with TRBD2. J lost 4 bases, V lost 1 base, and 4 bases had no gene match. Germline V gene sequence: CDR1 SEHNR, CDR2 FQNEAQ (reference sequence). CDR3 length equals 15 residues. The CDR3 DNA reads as TGTGCCAGCAGCTTAGTTCGGGGGGTTTACAATGAGCAGTTCTTC. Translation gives CASSLVRGVYNEQFF. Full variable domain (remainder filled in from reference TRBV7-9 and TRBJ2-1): DTGVSQNPRHKITKRGQNVTFRCDPISEHNRLYWYRQTLGQGPEFLTYFQNEAQLEKSRLLSDRFSAERPKGSFSTLEIQRTEQGDSAMYLCASSLVRGVYNEQFFGPGTRLTVL.

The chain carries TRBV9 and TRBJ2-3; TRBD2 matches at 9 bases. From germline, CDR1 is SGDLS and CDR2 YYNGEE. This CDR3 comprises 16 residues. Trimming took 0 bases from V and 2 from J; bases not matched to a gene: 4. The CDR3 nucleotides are TGTGCCAGCAGCGTAGTAGCGGGAGAGCCCACAGATACGCAGTATTTT. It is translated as CASSVVAGEPTDTQYF. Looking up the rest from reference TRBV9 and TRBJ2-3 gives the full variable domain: DSGVTQTPKHLITATGQRVTLRCSPRSGDLSVYWYQQSLDQGLQFLIQYYNGEERAKGNILERFSAQQFPDLHSELNLSSLELGDSALYFCASSVVAGEPTDTQYFGPGTRLTVL.

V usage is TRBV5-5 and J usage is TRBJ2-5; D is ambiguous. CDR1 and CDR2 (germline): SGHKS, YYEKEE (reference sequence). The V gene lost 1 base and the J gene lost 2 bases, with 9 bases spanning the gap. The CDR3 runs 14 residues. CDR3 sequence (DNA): TGTGCCAGCAGCTTGACGCGGCTTCAAGAGACCCAGTACTTC. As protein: CASSLTRLQETQYF.

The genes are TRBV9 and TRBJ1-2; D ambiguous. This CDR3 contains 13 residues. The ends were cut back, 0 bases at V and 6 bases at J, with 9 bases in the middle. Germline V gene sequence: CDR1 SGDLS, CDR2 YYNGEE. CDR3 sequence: CASSVGQTNGYTF. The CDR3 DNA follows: TGTGCCAGCAGCGTAGGTCAGACGAATGGCTACACCTTC.

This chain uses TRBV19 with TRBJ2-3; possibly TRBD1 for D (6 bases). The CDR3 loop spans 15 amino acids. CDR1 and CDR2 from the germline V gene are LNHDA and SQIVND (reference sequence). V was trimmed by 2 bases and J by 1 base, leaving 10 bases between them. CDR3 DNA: TGTGCCAGTAGTATATGGGGGCCTGGCACAGATACGCAGTATTTT. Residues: CASSIWGPGTDTQYF. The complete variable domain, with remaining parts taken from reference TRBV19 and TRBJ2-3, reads DGGITQSPKYLFRKEGQNVTLSCEQNLNHDAMYWYRQDPGQGLRLIYYSQIVNDFQKGDIAEGYSVSREKKESFPLTVTSAQKNPTAFYLCASSIWGPGTDTQYFGPGTRLTVL.

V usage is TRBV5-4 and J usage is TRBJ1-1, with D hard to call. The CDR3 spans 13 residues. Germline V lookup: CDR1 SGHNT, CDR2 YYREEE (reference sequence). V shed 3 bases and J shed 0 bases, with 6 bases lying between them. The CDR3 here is CASSSSVNTEAFF. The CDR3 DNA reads TGTGCCAGCAGCTCCTCGGTGAACACTGAAGCTTTCTTT. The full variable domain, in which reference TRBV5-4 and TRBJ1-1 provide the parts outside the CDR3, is ETGVTQSPTHLIKTRGQQVTLRCSSQSGHNTVSWYQQALGQGPQFIFQYYREEENGRGNFPPRFSGLQFPNYSSELNVNALELDDSALYLCASSSSVNTEAFFGQGTRLTVV.

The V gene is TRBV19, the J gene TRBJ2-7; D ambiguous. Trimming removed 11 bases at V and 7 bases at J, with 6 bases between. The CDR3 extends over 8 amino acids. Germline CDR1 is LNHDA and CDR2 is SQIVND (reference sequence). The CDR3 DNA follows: TGTGCCGGAAGTGAGCAGTACTTC. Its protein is CAGSEQYF.

This chain's CDR3 is CASREGGSYGNTIYF. In DNA, the CDR3 is TGTGCCAGTCGGGAAGGGGGCTCTTATGGAAACACCATATATTTT. This chain connects TRBV6-1 to TRBJ1-3, with 7 bases lining up with TRBD1. The CDR3 runs to 15 residues. V was clipped by 9 bases and J by 3 bases; unmatched bases: 11. Looked up from germline, CDR1 is MNHNS and CDR2 is SASEGT.

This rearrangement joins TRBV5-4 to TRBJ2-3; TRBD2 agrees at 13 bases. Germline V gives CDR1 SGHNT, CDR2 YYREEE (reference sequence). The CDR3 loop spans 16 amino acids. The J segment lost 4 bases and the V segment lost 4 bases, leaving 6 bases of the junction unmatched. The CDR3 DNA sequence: TGTGCCAGCAGCACGAGGACTAGCGGGAGCGCAGATACGCAGTATTTT. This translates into CASSTRTSGSADTQYF.

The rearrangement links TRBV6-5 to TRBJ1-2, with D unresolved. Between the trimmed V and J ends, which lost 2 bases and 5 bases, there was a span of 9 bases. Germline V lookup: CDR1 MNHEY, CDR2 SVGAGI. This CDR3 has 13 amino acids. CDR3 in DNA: TGTGCCAGCAGTTACAATGCCGCTTATGGCTACACCTTC. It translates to CASSYNAAYGYTF.